The 18 T cell receptor beta chains listed next were all sequenced from one sample in a study of blood T cells in healthy people across ages. A second PCR, run for about 7 to 12 cycles, used a sample-barcoded 5' primer plus a J-beta primer mix. TCRdb processed the 5' RACE reads anew with MiXCR; each CDR3 protein has one entry. Found here are about 800,000 distinct CDR3 sequences, around 25% of them singletons; the top ten hold under 4%. The sample was also linked to a second study, of T cells of mothers and their children.

Sample: blood. The receptor set was obtained from a boy younger than 18 in good health.

This clonotype has a handful of counts. The chain has TRBV7-9 and TRBJ2-5; the D is unclear. The CDR3 sequence is 16 residues long. V was cut by 2 bases and J by 5 bases, with 18 bases left in between. The germline V gene encodes CDR1 SEHNR and CDR2 FQNEAQ (reference sequence). CDR3 in amino acids: CASSLPPVSLVETQYF. The CDR3 DNA reads TGTGCCAGCAGCTTACCCCCGGTTAGTCTCGTCGAGACCCAGTACTTC.

The V call is TRBV28, the J call TRBJ2-5, with D possibly matching TRBD2 (6 bases). Germline CDR1 MDHEN, CDR2 SYDVKM. V lost 4 bases and J lost 11, with 26 bases in between. CDR3 size: 16 residues. CDR3: CASSSYGEASKEVQYF. In DNA, the CDR3 is TGTGCCAGCAGTTCATACGGGGAGGCCTCAAAGGAGGTGCAGTACTTC.

In this sample, this clonotype turned up a few times. The chain employs TRBV20-1 and TRBJ2-5; D is possibly TRBD2 (6 bases). Germline values: CDR1 DFQATT, CDR2 SNEGSKA (reference sequence). The CDR3 is 14 amino acids. V gave up 2 bases and J gave up 1 base, with 11 bases separating them. The CDR3 DNA reads TGCAGTGCTAGACGTGCGGGGTTCCAAGAGACCCAGTACTTC. Translation gives CSARRAGFQETQYF.

The chain carries TRBV3-1 and TRBJ2-6, with unresolved D. The CDR3 covers 12 residues. Germline values: CDR1 LGHDT, CDR2 YNNKEL (reference sequence). Trimming left V 1 base short and J 15 bases short, with 10 bases between. As DNA, the CDR3 is TGTGCCAGCAGCCAAGGGGTCTGGGACCTGACTTTC. This encodes CASSQGVWDLTF. Full variable domain (outside the CDR3, taken from reference TRBV3-1 and TRBJ2-6): DTAVSQTPKYLVTQMGNDKSIKCEQNLGHDTMYWYKQDSKKFLKIMFSYNNKELIINETVPNRFSPKSPDKAHLNLHINSLELGDSAVYFCASSQGVWDLTFGAGSRLTVL.

V and J are TRBV20-1 and TRBJ2-5; D possibly corresponds to TRBD2 (5 bases). Trimming pared 2 bases from V and 5 bases from J, leaving 12 bases between. The CDR3 is made up of 13 amino acids. Germline V gene lookup returns CDR1 DFQATT and CDR2 SNEGSKA (reference sequence). CDR3 region: CSARSAGGETQYF. CDR3 nucleotides: TGCAGTGCTAGATCTGCGGGTGGGGAGACCCAGTACTTC.

V is TRBV5-4 and J is TRBJ2-7; maybe TRBD1 (5 bases). V was pared by 1 base and J by 4 bases, with 12 bases between. Germline V gene data show CDR1 as SGHNT and CDR2 as YYREEE (reference sequence). The CDR3 extends over 14 amino acids. In nucleotides, the CDR3 is TGTGCCAGCAGCTTGCGACAGCTACCTTACGAGCAGTACTTC. Its translation: CASSLRQLPYEQYF.

This clonotype was observed a handful of times. The J gene is TRBJ2-1, the V gene TRBV9; a possible D gene is TRBD2 (6 bases). CDR1 and CDR2 from the germline V gene are SGDLS and YYNGEE. The CDR3 spans 17 residues. Trimming removed 0 bases from V and 4 bases from J, with 17 bases in between. CDR3 sequence: CASSVGGEGLPYNEQFF. The CDR3 nucleotides read TGTGCCAGCAGCGTAGGCGGGGAAGGACTCCCTTACAATGAGCAGTTCTTC.

The chain has TRBV18 and TRBJ2-5; D not resolved. The end of the DNA fits TRBJ2-7 better, so the J call may be wrong. Germline lookup yields CDR1 KGHSH and CDR2 LQKENI. The CDR3 has 14 amino acids. CDR3 DNA: TGTGCCAGCTCACCAACGGGTTCGCTCTACGAGCAGTACTTC. As protein: CASSPTGSLYEQYF.

The chain carries TRBV10-3 and TRBJ1-6, with a possible D match to TRBD1 (6 bases). The germline V gene encodes CDR1 ENHRY and CDR2 SYGVKD. The germline V and J ends were trimmed by 6 bases and 3 bases, with 12 bases remaining between them. The CDR3 spans 15 residues. As DNA, the CDR3 is TGTGCCATCAGCAAAGAAGGGGGCTATAATTCACCCCTCCACTTT. Protein: CAISKEGGYNSPLHF.

This clonotype turned up a few times. The rearrangement uses TRBV27 and TRBJ2-3; D possibly corresponds to TRBD2 (6 bases). This CDR3 contains 13 residues. Germline CDR1 MNHEY, CDR2 SMNVEV (reference sequence). Trimming pared 2 bases from V and 6 bases from J, leaving 9 bases between. Written as DNA, the CDR3 is TGTGCCAGCAGTTTAACGGCGGGGGATACGCAGTATTTT. It translates to CASSLTAGDTQYF.

In this sample, this clonotype turned up a few times. This chain uses TRBV28 with TRBJ1-5; 7 bases are a match to TRBD1. The CDR3 length is 16 residues. The J segment lost 5 bases and the V segment lost 5 bases, leaving 12 bases of the junction unmatched. Germline V gene data show CDR1 as MDHEN and CDR2 as SYDVKM. The CDR3 spells CASSPLDREWHQPQHF. The DNA for the CDR3 is TGTGCCAGCAGTCCGCTCGACAGGGAGTGGCATCAGCCCCAGCATTTT. Complete variable domain (other parts from reference TRBV28 and TRBJ1-5): DVKVTQSSRYLVKRTGEKVFLECVQDMDHENMFWYRQDPGLGLRLIYFSYDVKMKEKGDIPEGYSVSREKKERFSLILESASTNQTSMYLCASSPLDREWHQPQHFGDGTRLSIL.

This clonotype was recorded once. The J gene is TRBJ2-1, the V gene TRBV4-3; D gene ambiguous. This CDR3 spans 15 amino acids. The V gene lost 0 bases and the J gene lost 4 bases, with 10 bases spanning the gap. CDR1 LGHNA and CDR2 YSLEER come from the germline V gene. The CDR3 DNA is TGCGCCAGCAGCCAAGATCTTTACAGATACAATGAGCAGTTCTTC. Amino acids: CASSQDLYRYNEQFF.

The V gene is TRBV27, the J gene TRBJ2-1; no definite D call. There are 14 residues in the CDR3. The V end lost 8 bases, the J end lost 1 base, and 12 bases lay between the germline ends. CDR1 MNHEY and CDR2 SMNVEV come from the germline V gene (reference sequence). The CDR3 sequence is CASSLYGSYNEQFF. In DNA form, the CDR3 reads TGTGCCAGCTCCCTCTACGGGTCCTACAATGAGCAGTTCTTC.

This chain joins TRBV6-2 or TRBV6-3 and TRBJ2-1, with TRBD2 matching over 7 bases. After removal of 5 bases from V and 6 bases from J, the junction contained 7 bases not matched to a gene. The CDR3 loop spans 14 amino acids. Germline CDR1 MNHEY, CDR2 SVGEGT. The CDR3 nucleotides are TGTGCCAGCAGTCCCACTGGGACTACCAATGAGCAGTTCTTC. As protein: CASSPTGTTNEQFF.

The chain uses TRBV29-1 and TRBJ2-1; 7 bases match TRBD1. The CDR3 loop spans 14 amino acids. Germline V gene data show CDR1 as SQVTM and CDR2 as ANQGSEA. Trimming cost V 1 base and J 1 base; bases outside gene matches: 1. CDR3 sequence (DNA): TGCAGCGTTGAAGGGGGACAGTCCTACAATGAGCAGTTCTTC. Encoded protein: CSVEGGQSYNEQFF.

V and J are TRBV7-2 and TRBJ1-1; weak D call: TRBD1 (6 bases). This CDR3 spans 14 amino acids. CDR1 and CDR2 (germline): SGHTA, FQGNSA. Trimming shortened V by 2 bases and J by 3 bases, and 10 bases separated the two germline ends. The CDR3 bases are TGTGCCAGCAGCTTATTACAGGGTTACACTGAAGCTTTCTTT. This codes for CASSLLQGYTEAFF.

The chain carries TRBV29-1 and TRBJ2-3; TRBD2 matches 7 bases. Germline lookup yields CDR1 SQVTM and CDR2 ANQGSEA. This CDR3 has 14 amino acids. V lost 4 bases, J lost 2 bases, and 6 bases stayed unmatched. Here the CDR3 DNA reads TGCAGCGTTGGTGCTAGCGGAGACACAGATACGCAGTATTTT. Amino acids: CSVGASGDTDTQYF.

This clonotype was recorded many times. The rearrangement uses TRBV6-6 and TRBJ2-7; D may correspond to TRBD1 or TRBD2 (5 bases each). Germline V CDR1 and CDR2: MNHNY, SVGAGI (reference sequence). Trimming left V 7 bases short and J 3 bases short, with 19 bases between. This CDR3 has 15 amino acids. The CDR3 coding sequence is TGTGCCAGCACCCAAGACAGTGGGAGAGTCTACGAGCAGTACTTC. Amino acids: CASTQDSGRVYEQYF.